The T cell receptor (beta chain) described here comes from a study of radiotherapy plus CTLA-4 blockade in lung cancer. General study points: Response was reportedly best predicted by early blood T cell clone dynamics, with interferon-beta.

The germline gives CDR1 SGHRS, CDR2 YFSETQ. The CDR3 is 15 amino acids. The V end was cut by 4 bases, the J end by 0 bases, with 10 bases between. Generated by immunoSEQ multiplex PCR, the TCRdb table keeps only in-frame clones and is missing some. The table lists around 63,000 clones, approximately 76% of them singletons. This clone showed up many times. What it recognizes is unknown. Focal radiation plus CTLA-4 blockade with ipilimumab was administered to patients who had chemo-refractory metastatic non-small-cell lung cancer. Sequences were derived from peripheral blood, sampled from a patient treated with radiotherapy plus ipilimumab. This clonotype was sampled from a human donor with non-small cell lung cancer whose response to radiotherapy plus ipilimumab could not be evaluated. Some clones in this sample may be carry-over from other donors' samples. V usage is TRBV5-1 and J usage is TRBJ2-2; D remains unclear. CDR3 coding DNA: TGCGCCAGCAGCCTATGGGCAACGAACACCGGGGAGCTGTTTTTT. This encodes CASSLWATNTGELFF.